This TCR beta chain was found in a study of identical twins. Study conclusions and caveats: Invariant MAIT and iNKT cells may have partly biased zero-insertion analyses.

Concerning this clonotype: What it binds is unknown.

TCRdb itself ran the 5' RACE reads through MiXCR, one entry per CDR3 protein. Among hundreds of thousands of distinct CDR3 sequences listed, roughly 18% were seen once. The CDR3 runs 13 residues. The V gene's germline CDR1 is SEHNR and CDR2 FQNEAQ (reference sequence). V lost 1 base and J lost 4, with 7 bases in between. The same data also contributed to another study, on T cells expressing NK-cell markers.

The specimen sequenced was PBMCs. This receptor was identified in a woman in her late teens or twenties in good health. The chain combines TRBV7-9 with TRBJ1-1; no clear D. The CDR3 DNA is TGTGCCAGCAGCTTAGGGTCGGTCACTGAAGCTTTCTTT. Translated, it gives CASSLGSVTEAFF.